The rows below give T cell receptor beta chains drawn from one sample of a study of cytomegalovirus exposure and HLA in healthy donors. Profiling relied on immunoSEQ multiplex PCR, and the TCRdb table lists in-frame clones only, not all of them. The table has almost 85,000 clones, roughly 78% seen once. Sequencing was done on a sample of PBMCs. The receptors originated from a male donor in good health and CMV-seropositive. Both conserved end residues are part of each CDR3. The order of the fields is D gene, J gene, clone size, V gene, CDR3 DNA, CDR3 protein. The D gene is left open where the match is weak. Part of the rows lack a size; the others show once, few, many or a class for expanded clones.

-	TRBJ2-3	-	TRBV5-4	TGTGCCAGCAGCTTGGCCGGCAGGGGCACAGATACGCAGTATTTT	CASSLAGRGTDTQYF
-	TRBJ1-5	-	TRBV25-1	TGTGCCAGCAGCCACAGGGTTGGTCAGCCCCAGCATTTT	CASSHRVGQPQHF
-	TRBJ2-5	-	TRBV29-1	TGCAGCGTTGAACGGGGAGCGGAGACCCAGTACTTC	CSVERGAETQYF
TRBD2	TRBJ2-1	once	TRBV7-9	TGTGCCAGCAGCTTACGTCTAGCGGGAGTCAATGAGCAGTTCTTC	CASSLRLAGVNEQFF
-	TRBJ2-1	few	TRBV27	TGTGCCAGCAGTTCTCTTTTCGGGATTGTCAATGAGCAGTTCTTC	CASSSLFGIVNEQFF
TRBD2	TRBJ2-5	-	TRBV29-1	TGCAGCACCGAGGGGCGGGAGGGCCCAGCCGGGGGGGAGACCCAGTACTTC	CSTEGREGPAGGETQYF
-	TRBJ2-3	once	TRBV4-1	TGCGCCAGCAGCCAAGACCTTGCTTACTCAGATACGCAGTATTTT	CASSQDLAYSDTQYF
TRBD2	TRBJ2-1	-	TRBV28	TGTGCCAGCAGCCGACTAGCGGGACCCTCAAATAGGTACAATGAGCAGTTCTTC	CASSRLAGPSNRYNEQFF
-	TRBJ2-6	-	TRBV11-2	TGTGCCAGCAGCTTCTCTCCCTCTGGGGCCAACGTCCTGACTTTC	CASSFSPSGANVLTF
TRBD2	TRBJ2-5	-	TRBV29-1	TGCAGCGTCAGAGGGACTATACAAGAGACCCAGTACTTC	CSVRGTIQETQYF
-	TRBJ2-1	few	TRBV14	TGTGCCAGCATAAGTCCTAGGAATGAGCAGTTCTTC	CASISPRNEQFF
-	TRBJ2-1	few	TRBV6-5	TGTGCCAGCAGTTACTCCCCAGGGTTCTACAATGAGCAGTTCTTC	CASSYSPGFYNEQFF
-	TRBJ2-3	-	TRBV11-2	TGTGCCAGCCTCCTCATGAGCGGGAGCACAGATACGCAGTATTTT	CASLLMSGSTDTQYF
TRBD1	TRBJ2-7	-	TRBV27	TGTGCCAGCAGTTCCTTGGACAGGGGCGAGCAGTACTTC	CASSSLDRGEQYF
-	TRBJ2-5	once	TRBV9	TGTGCCAGCAGCCCGTGGGGGGACCCCGTAGAGACCCAGTACTTC	CASSPWGDPVETQYF
-	TRBJ1-1	once	TRBV28	TGTGCCAGCAGTTTATTGGGTCAGGGAACTGAAGCTTTCTTT	CASSLLGQGTEAFF
TRBD2	TRBJ2-7	-	TRBV6-5	TGTGCCAGCAGACTCGGGACTAGCCGCGAGCAGTACTTC	CASRLGTSREQYF
TRBD1	TRBJ1-2	-	TRBV5-6	TGTGCCAGCAGCTCTTCACAGGGGAGTCCGTACGGCTATGGCTACACCTTC	CASSSSQGSPYGYGYTF
TRBD2	TRBJ2-4	-	TRBV27	TGTGCCAGCAGTTCCCCGGGACTACGAAATGACAAAAACATTCAGTACTTC	CASSSPGLRNDKNIQYF
-	TRBJ2-7	-	TRBV28	TGTGCCAGCGGGCCTCGGAATCCCTACGAGCAGTACTTC	CASGPRNPYEQYF
TRBD1	TRBJ2-2	-	TRBV30	TGTGCCTGGCAGAATTCGGACAGGGACACCGGGGAGCTGTTTTTT	CAWQNSDRDTGELFF
-	TRBJ1-5	-	TRBV9	TGTGCCAGCAGCGTTTTTAGCGGGAGGACGCAGCATTTT	CASSVFSGRTQHF
-	TRBJ2-5	-	TRBV7-9	TGTGCCAGCAGCTTATTCCAGGGCACGGAGACCCAGTACTTC	CASSLFQGTETQYF
TRBD2	TRBJ2-5	-	TRBV29-1	TGCAGCGAGCGAGGACTAGCGGCGGGGGAGTACTTC	CSERGLAAGEYF